This T cell receptor beta chain was sequenced in a study of early T cells in non-severe SARS-CoV-2 infection. Overall study results and limits: Anti-spike CD8 specificities were favored by VDJdb matching, whose results missed private and CD4 specificities.

This clonotype was counted many times. Its antigen is as yet unknown. TCRdb ran MiXCR on the 5' RACE reads and lists one entry per CDR3 protein. Of under 45,000 distinct CDR3 sequences in the sample, around 8% are singletons; the top ten hold 9.5% to 15%. The CDR3 is 12 residues long. Trimming removed 2 bases at V and 7 bases at J, with 9 bases between. The material sequenced was whole blood, taken at baseline. The gene calls are TRBV12-3 or TRBV12-4 and TRBJ2-7, with D unresolved. The sequence derives from an adult who was a healthcare worker with PCR-confirmed SARS-CoV-2 infection or an uninfected control (not recorded which). The CDR3 protein is CASSLSSREQYF. CDR3 coding DNA: TGTGCCAGCAGTTTATCTAGTCGGGAGCAGTACTTC.